Presented here are 5 T cell receptor beta chains from one specimen sequenced in a study of a mutant IDH1 vaccine in newly diagnosed glioma. Time point reported: week 35, safety follow-up. The content of each vaccine dose was 300 ug of mutant IDH1 20-mer peptide, and topical imiquimod accompanied it. The assay was immunoSEQ multiplex PCR, and TCRdb's table has in-frame clones only and misses some. There are about 47,000 clones in the sample; about 88% occur only once, and 5% to 7% lies in the top ten. These receptors are not linked to any known antigen. Specimen: PBMCs, collected from a glioma patient whose treatment included an IDH1 peptide vaccine. The receptors come from a woman aged 40-49 years with glioma.

V is TRBV28 and J is TRBJ1-5; D not certain. Germline V gene data show CDR1 as MDHEN and CDR2 as SYDVKM. The CDR3 covers 14 residues. V was cut by 4 bases and J by 7 bases, with 14 bases left in between. The CDR3 spells CASSSPPYPQPQHF. The DNA for the CDR3 is TGTGCCAGCAGTTCGCCGCCTTACCCCCAGCCCCAGCATTTT.

The genes are TRBV6-1 and TRBJ1-1; perhaps TRBD1 as D (5 bases). This CDR3 spans 15 amino acids. Trimming stripped 5 bases from V and 11 bases from J, with 24 bases between. Germline values: CDR1 MNHNS, CDR2 SASEGT. This chain's CDR3 is CASSIPHEMIRDAFF. CDR3 nucleotide sequence: TGTGCCAGCAGTATCCCGCACGAGATGATCAGGGACGCTTTCTTT.

The V and J genes are TRBV27 and TRBJ1-6, with D tentatively TRBD1 (6 bases). V dropped 2 bases and J dropped 4 bases, with 12 bases sitting between them. There are 16 residues in the CDR3. Germline loops: CDR1 MNHEY, CDR2 SMNVEV (reference sequence). The CDR3 is CASSLRGLGYNSPLHF. DNA for the CDR3: TGTGCCAGCAGTTTACGGGGGCTCGGGTATAATTCACCCCTCCACTTT.

The rearrangement links TRBV27 to TRBJ1-1; 7 nucleotides align to TRBD1. In germline, CDR1 is MNHEY, CDR2 SMNVEV (reference sequence). After removal of 5 bases from V and 5 bases from J, the junction contained 11 bases not matched to a gene. The CDR3 runs to 15 residues. In nucleotides, the CDR3 is TGTGCCAGCAGTATACAGGGGCCCGGATATACTGAAGCTTTCTTT. This encodes CASSIQGPGYTEAFF.

The chain employs TRBV6-6 and TRBJ2-7, with 9 bases fitting TRBD1. V lost 4 bases and J lost 4; bases outside the gene matches: 8. Germline assignment: CDR1 MNHNY and CDR2 SVGAGI (reference sequence). This CDR3 has 15 amino acids. The DNA for the CDR3 is TGTGCCAGCAGTTTCCGGGACAGGGTAGTTTACGAGCAGTACTTC. It specifies CASSFRDRVVYEQYF.